This T cell receptor beta chain was identified during a study of Ad26.COV2.S vaccination and SARS-CoV-2 variants (dated by TCRdb to the early 2020s). Notes on the research overall: Donors in the vaccine arm were drawn from COV1001, a phase I-IIa trial of Ad26.COV2.S in healthy adults that was multicentre, randomized, double-blind and placebo-controlled. Ad26.COV2.S was administered intramuscularly at a dose of 5x10^10 or 1x10^11 viral particles, either as one shot or as two shots given 56 days apart. A total of around 32 samples were included in the TCR-sequenced set, comprising 19 Ad26.COV2.S vaccine recipients, 5 placebo recipients and 8 SARS-CoV-2 convalescent individuals. The specificity and breadth of SARS-CoV-2-reactive T cell receptors after Ad26.COV2.S vaccination were assessed by TCRbeta repertoire sequencing. Investigators remained blinded to trial group allocation during experiments and outcome assessment. Trial participants were randomized into five groups of five, in which low-dose or high-dose Ad26.COV2.S was given once or twice, or placebo was given on both occasions. Study-wide findings and limitations: After vaccination, spike-specific CD8+ and CD4+ T cell responses were reported to show substantial breadth. Comparing responses between vaccine doses or regimens was not something the study was powered to do. Spike-specific TCR breadth was higher in Ad26.COV2.S recipients than in placebo recipients (P = 0.0014). Vaccine and placebo recipients had comparable non-spike TCR breadth, which fits with the vaccine containing only spike. The authors noted that total T cell responses may have been underestimated by the TCR breadth and depth analyses.

Read against the paper, the sample's treatment or condition label means: roughly 18 received Ad26.COV2.S at low or high dose, single or two shots; 5 received placebo; per-sample allocation not given. For vaccine and placebo recipients, repertoires were sequenced using samples collected on day 63 after the first injection. In Cohort 1b, 25 adults aged 18-55 years were enrolled at a single site in Boston, USA, between 29 July and 7 August 2020. As a vaccine, Ad26.COV2.S was a replication-incompetent adenovirus type 26 vector that expressed a prefusion-stabilized SARS-CoV-2 spike protein derived from the original Wuhan strain. V trim: 1 base; J trim: 5 bases; unmatched bases: 5. Via the germline V gene (reference sequence), CDR1 is PRHDT and CDR2 FYEKMQ. The CDR3 runs 15 residues from the cysteine to the phenylalanine. Solely the CDR3 DNA is kept, with 45 bases framed from the first base. A word on this clone: Its antigen target is currently unknown. No quality values exist for individual bases; no much larger clone is one base distant.

TCRbeta CDR3 regions were sequenced with the immunoSEQ Assay. After extraction, genomic DNA underwent amplification by bias-controlled multiplex PCR, followed by high-throughput sequencing. The paper's processing steps were these. Collapsing and filtering of sequences were performed to quantify the absolute abundance of each unique TCRbeta CDR3 region. T cell fraction was estimated by normalizing TCRbeta template counts to usable DNA, which was measured by amplifying reference genes present in all nucleated cells. Repertoire TCRs were annotated as SARS-CoV-2-specific by exact matching of V gene, CDR3 amino acid sequence and J gene to a known reactive TCR set. The reference SARS-CoV-2 TCR set was obtained from MIRA and was filtered for enrichment in COVID-19-positive ImmuneCODE repertoires, whereby public or cross-reactive TCRs were removed. Using the MIRA antigens, annotated TCRs were further analysed by specific ORF or by position within an ORF. Depth was the summed frequency of annotated unique rearrangements, while breadth was defined as annotated unique rearrangements over total unique productive rearrangements. TCR breadth was compared between groups using two-sided Wilcoxon rank-sum tests. Held by TCRdb, this immuneACCESS table contains in-frame sequences only and omits some clones. Under half of the omission traces to an unresolved V gene where checked; the cause of the rest is unknown. V, J and clone size reflect that table, while D and trimming were determined from the DNA. Here the sample has 350,000 to 450,000 clones; 83% occur a single time. Just under 7.5% of the sample goes to the ten largest clones.

The sequence was collected from a person aged 18-60 years who received the Ad26.COV2.S COVID-19 vaccine or a placebo. The sequences come from peripheral blood, collected in a trial of Ad26.COV2.S vaccine versus placebo. Rearrangement joined TRBV13 to TRBJ2-7; the central 10 bases match TRBD2. The CDR3 is CASSLALAGADEQYF. DNA sequence: TGTGCCAGCAGCTTAGCCCTAGCGGGAGCGGACGAGCAGTACTTC.